This T cell receptor (beta chain) appears in the sequencing data of a study of T cell responses to AZD1222 COVID-19 vaccine. Study-level points and caveats: Two doses of AZD1222 preceded a rise in Spike-specific TCR breadth and depth. No repertoire was sampled before or during the peak T cell response, only after it. Clonal diversity was possibly underestimated, and the donors were mostly white British, with more females. Close to half of all spike-specific TCRs reportedly target regions of the variants that are unmutated.

TCRdb keeps only in-frame clones here, not all; method: immunoSEQ multiplex PCR. Among fewer than 150,000 clones listed, 88% were seen once. Concerning this clone: Its antigen is not known.

This sequence originates from an adult in good health. The specimen comprised peripheral blood, sampled on day 0 of AZD1222 vaccination.

Written as DNA, the CDR3 is TGCGCCAGCAGCAGGGAGACGGGGTTCACCGGGGAGCTGTTTTTT. This codes for CASSRETGFTGELFF. The chain carries TRBV5-1 and TRBJ2-2, with D maybe TRBD2 (5 bases). This CDR3 region has 15 residues. Germline CDR1 and CDR2: SGHRS and YFSETQ. V was cut by 4 bases and J by 4 bases, with 14 bases left in between.